The T cell receptor beta chain under discussion was sequenced for a study of blood T cell repertoires in COVID-19. TCRdb keeps only in-frame clones here, not all; method: immunoSEQ multiplex PCR. The sample contains about 200,000 clones, approximately 84% of which appear only once. CDR1 SGHRS and CDR2 YFSETQ come from the germline V gene. The length of the CDR3 is 17 residues. The junction had 8 bases not matched to a gene; V was cut back by 0 bases and J by 0 bases. The chain is built from TRBV5-1 and TRBJ1-1; 7 bases match TRBD1. The sample taken for sequencing was peripheral blood. This sequence was found in a woman of 80 years or more with acute or convalescent COVID-19. The CDR3 region has the DNA TGCGCCAGCAGCTTGGATCGGGCAGGGGGAATGAACACTGAAGCTTTCTTT. It encodes CASSLDRAGGMNTEAFF.